This entry describes one T cell receptor beta chain. Its target is unknown. V was trimmed by 2 bases and J by 1 base, leaving 12 bases between them. CDR3 size: 15 residues. Germline CDR1 is SGHDT and CDR2 is YYEEEE. Assay used: immunoSEQ multiplex PCR; TCRdb lists only in-frame clones, some missing. Here the sample spans about 2.4 million clones, 80% to 95% being singletons. These data are taken from a study of shared clonotypes between healthy human individuals. Study-wide background: For every donor, three CD4 naive, three CD4 memory, two CD8 naive and one CD8 memory plates were used. Study-level findings and limits: Incomplete sequencing of sorted subsets was indicated by rarefaction despite large depth.

This rearrangement joins TRBV5-6 to TRBJ1-2; D perhaps matches TRBD1 (6 bases). This sequence was found in a man aged 18 to 30 in good health. Some clones in this sample may be carry-over from other donors' samples. The sequenced sample was naive CD4+ T cells from PBMCs. Sample subset: CD45RA+ positively selected. CDR3 bases: TGTGCCAGCAGCTTACGACAGGTTCTTAACTATGGCTACACCTTC. Its protein is CASSLRQVLNYGYTF.